These 6 T cell receptor beta chains were all obtained from the same sample, sequenced in a study of cytotoxic CD8 clonotypes in ibrutinib-treated CLL. This table comes from immunoSEQ multiplex PCR, and its TCRdb copy is limited to in-frame clones, with some not included. The sample records 9,500 to 15,000 clones, roughly 60% being singletons. Material: PBMCs, obtained before ibrutinib treatment. Receptor source: a human donor with chronic lymphocytic leukemia.

The chain is built from TRBV19 and TRBJ1-1, with D perhaps TRBD1 (5 bases). Trimming left V 6 bases short and J 3 bases short, with 14 bases between. CDR3 length: 14 residues. The germline V gene encodes CDR1 LNHDA and CDR2 SQIVND (reference sequence). The CDR3 DNA follows: TGTGCCAGTAGGAGAGGGTGGGGCGACACTGAAGCTTTCTTT. Protein: CASRRGWGDTEAFF.

The gene calls are TRBV20-1 and TRBJ2-1; possibly TRBD1 for D (6 bases). Germline V lookup: CDR1 DFQATT, CDR2 SNEGSKA (reference sequence). The CDR3 is 11 amino acids. V gave up 6 bases and J gave up 7 bases, with 10 bases separating them. The CDR3, as DNA: TGCAGTGCCTCCCAGGGGAATGAGCAGTTCTTC. Protein sequence: CSASQGNEQFF.

The CDR3 DNA follows: TGTGCCAGCAGGTACAGTGGGTCCTACACTGAAGCTTTCTTT. Protein product: CASRYSGSYTEAFF. This chain joins TRBV28 and TRBJ1-1; D gene ambiguous. This CDR3 contains 14 residues. Germline values: CDR1 MDHEN, CDR2 SYDVKM. With 6 bases removed from V and 3 bases from J, the gap between germline ends came to 14 bases.

The rearrangement uses TRBV6-5 and TRBJ2-5; a weak D match, TRBD1 (6 bases). Between the trimmed V and J ends, which lost 6 bases and 9 bases, there was a span of 23 bases. The length of the CDR3 is 15 residues. Germline loops: CDR1 MNHEY, CDR2 SVGAGI. The CDR3 region has the DNA TGTGCCAGCAGGTTGGGGGCCGGGGTGACCGGGGCCCAGTACTTC. Residues: CASRLGAGVTGAQYF.

The V gene is TRBV5-1, the J gene TRBJ1-5; 7 positions match TRBD1. The germline CDR1 and CDR2 sequences are SGHRS and YFSETQ. The CDR3 consists of 17 residues. V shed 0 bases, J shed 3 bases, and the junction held 9 bases outside the gene matches. The CDR3 reads CASSLGSSTGPNQPQHF. The CDR3 coding sequence is TGCGCCAGCAGCTTGGGCAGCTCGACAGGGCCCAATCAGCCCCAGCATTTT.

The chain's CDR3 is CASSSFSGTGDYEQYF. The CDR3 DNA reads TGTGCCAGTAGTTCCTTCTCCGGGACAGGAGACTACGAGCAGTACTTC. The chain recombines TRBV19 with TRBJ2-7; 8 bases fit TRBD1. V shed 5 bases, J shed 3 bases, and the junction held 12 bases outside the gene matches. The CDR3 extends over 16 amino acids. CDR1 is LNHDA, CDR2 SQIVND, per germline (reference sequence).